This T cell receptor (beta chain) was obtained from a study of T cell responses to AZD1222 COVID-19 vaccine. The method was immunoSEQ multiplex PCR; TCRdb's version includes in-frame clones alone and lacks a portion of them. The sample includes 150,000 to 200,000 clones, 94% of them seen just once. The CDR3 has 14 residues. With 3 bases removed from V and 8 bases from J, the gap between germline ends came to 14 bases. CDR1 LNHDA and CDR2 SQIVND come from the germline V gene (reference sequence). The source of this sequence is an adult who received the AZD1222 COVID-19 vaccine. The rearrangement uses TRBV19 and TRBJ2-1; no firm D call. Material: peripheral blood, obtained 28 days after the second AZD1222 dose. The DNA of the CDR3 is TGTGCCAGTAGTATCGTGGAACGAGCTTATGAGCAGTTCTTC. It is translated as CASSIVERAYEQFF.